This T cell receptor (beta chain) came from a study of early T cells in non-severe SARS-CoV-2 infection. Unique molecular identifier tags were affixed to discrete cDNA molecules. TCRdb processed the 5' RACE reads anew with MiXCR; each CDR3 protein has one entry. The sample lists about 57,000 distinct CDR3 sequences, 10% to 15% occurring once. CDR1 and CDR2 (germline): SQVTM, ANQGSEA. Trimming removed 3 bases at V and 0 bases at J, with 9 bases between. This CDR3 region has 15 residues. This clonotype was seen a few times. The TCR originated in an adult who was a healthcare worker with PCR-confirmed SARS-CoV-2 infection or an uninfected control (not recorded which). Sequencing was done on a sample of whole blood. The chain uses TRBV29-1 and TRBJ2-6; no definite D call. The CDR3 region has the DNA TGCAGCGTTGACCCAACAGACTCTGGGGCCAACGTCCTGACTTTC. It translates to CSVDPTDSGANVLTF.